Below, 2 T cell receptor beta chains from the same sample are listed, as sequenced in a study of T-cell reconstitution after alpha-beta-depleted transplantation in children. Unique molecular identifiers featured in how the TCRbeta library was prepared. MiXCR was run by TCRdb on the PCR reads, yielding one entry per CDR3 protein. The table has hundreds of thousands of distinct CDR3 sequences, around 13% seen once. The source material was PBMCs, sampled before TCRalphabeta/CD19-depleted stem cell transplant. The receptors originated from a girl aged 2 to 10 with congenital amegakaryocytic thrombocytopenia, due to receive a stem cell transplant.

In its sample, this clonotype was seen a few times. The V and J genes are TRBV7-8 and TRBJ1-2, with 8 bases identical to TRBD1. Germline CDR1 and CDR2: SGHVS and FQNEAQ. The ends lost 3 bases at V and 6 bases at J; junction bases unmatched: 3. The CDR3 contains 13 residues. The CDR3 bases are TGTGCCAGCAGCTTCGGGACAGGACATGGCTACACCTTC. Protein sequence: CASSFGTGHGYTF. The full variable domain, in which reference TRBV7-8 and TRBJ1-2 provide the parts outside the CDR3, is GAGVSQSPRYKVAKRGQDVALRCDPISGHVSLFWYQQALGQGPEFLTYFQNEAQLDKSGLPSDRFFAERPEGSVSTLKIQRTQQEDSAVYLCASSFGTGHGYTFGSGTRLTVV.

As regards this clonotype: A read error may be the cause here, since a much bigger clone is one base away. The gene calls are TRBV10-3 and TRBJ2-1; D could derive from TRBD1 or TRBD2 (6 bases each). The germline V gene encodes CDR1 ENHRY and CDR2 SYGVKD. This CDR3 has 18 residues. V was clipped by 5 bases and J by 3 bases, with 23 bases between them. Here the CDR3 DNA reads TGTGCCATCAGTTCGTGGGGGGCACGCGGAAAAGACTACAATGAGCAGTTCTTC. Its protein is CAISSWGARGKDYNEQFF.